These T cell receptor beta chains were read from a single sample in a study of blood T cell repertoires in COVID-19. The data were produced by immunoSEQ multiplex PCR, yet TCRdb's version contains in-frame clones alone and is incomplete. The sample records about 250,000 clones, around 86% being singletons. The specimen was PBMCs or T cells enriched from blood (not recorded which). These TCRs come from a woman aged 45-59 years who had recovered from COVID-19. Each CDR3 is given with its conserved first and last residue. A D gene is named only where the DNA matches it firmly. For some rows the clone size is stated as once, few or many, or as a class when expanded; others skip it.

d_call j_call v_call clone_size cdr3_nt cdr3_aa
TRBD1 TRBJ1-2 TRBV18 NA TGTGCCAGCTCAACCGGACAGGTGGAAGCCTATGGCTACACCTTC CASSTGQVEAYGYTF
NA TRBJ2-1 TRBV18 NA TGTGCCAGCTCAGCTGGACTTTACAATGAGCAGTTCTTC CASSAGLYNEQFF
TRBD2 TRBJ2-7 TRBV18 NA TGTGCCAGCTCAGTAGCGGGAGGGCGAGAGTACGAGCAGTACTTC CASSVAGGREYEQYF
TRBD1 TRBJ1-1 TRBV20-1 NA TGCAGTGCTCGTGACAGGGTTTTCTCAGAAGCTTTCTTT CSARDRVFSEAFF
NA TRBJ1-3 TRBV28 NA TGTGCCAGCCTCTCCATACTCTCTGGAAACACCATATATTTT CASLSILSGNTIYF
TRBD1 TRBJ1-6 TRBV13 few TGTGCCAGCAGCGCCGAGGGACAGGGGTATAATTCACCCCTCCACTTT CASSAEGQGYNSPLHF
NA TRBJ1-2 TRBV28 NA TGTGCCAGCAGCCTAGGCAGCTATGGCTACACCTTC CASSLGSYGYTF
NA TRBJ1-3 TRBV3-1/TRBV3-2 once TGTGCCAGCAGCCAAGATTACTCTGGAAACACCATATATTTT CASSQDYSGNTIYF
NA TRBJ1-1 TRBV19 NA TGTGCCATCGGCGCGGGGGCGCAGAACACTGAAGCTTTCTTT CAIGAGAQNTEAFF
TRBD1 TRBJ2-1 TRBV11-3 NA TGTGCCAGCAGCCCCTCGACAGGGCACAATGAGCAGTTCTTC CASSPSTGHNEQFF
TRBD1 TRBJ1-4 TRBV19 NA TGTGCCAGTAGTTCCTCCACCGGGACAGTGTATGAAAAACTGTTTTTT CASSSSTGTVYEKLFF
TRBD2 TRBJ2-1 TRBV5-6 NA TGTGCCAGCAGCTTCGGCGGGAGATACTACAATGAGCAGTTCTTC CASSFGGRYYNEQFF
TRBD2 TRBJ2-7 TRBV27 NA TGTGCCAGCAGCCCGGGACTAGCGGACTACGAGCAGTACTTC CASSPGLADYEQYF
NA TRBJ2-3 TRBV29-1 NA TGCAGTTCACGGGGTGCAGATACGCAGTATTTT CSSRGADTQYF
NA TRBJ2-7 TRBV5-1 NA TGCGCCAGCAGCTTGGCCGACCGGGTTTACGAGCAGTACTTC CASSLADRVYEQYF
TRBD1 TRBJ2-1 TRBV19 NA TGTGCCAGTACCGATCCAAACAGGGGTGAGCAGTTCTTC CASTDPNRGEQFF
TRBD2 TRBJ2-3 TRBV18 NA TGTGCCAGCTCACTTACTAGCGGGAGGGCAGATACGCAGTATTTT CASSLTSGRADTQYF
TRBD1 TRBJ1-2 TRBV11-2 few TGTGCCAGCAGCCCGGGTGACAGGGACTATGGCTACACCTTC CASSPGDRDYGYTF
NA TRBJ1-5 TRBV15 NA TGTGCCACCAGCAGAGAAAGAGGAAGCAATCAGCCCCAGCATTTT CATSRERGSNQPQHF
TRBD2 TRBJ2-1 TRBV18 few TGTGCCAGCTCAGATGGACTAGCGGGAGATGAGCAGTTCTTC CASSDGLAGDEQFF
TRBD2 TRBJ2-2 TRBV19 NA TGTGCCAGTAGTATAGCTCTAGCGGGAGTGGTAGACACCGGGGAGCTGTTTTTT CASSIALAGVVDTGELFF
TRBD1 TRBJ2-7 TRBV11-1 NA TGTGCCAGCAGCTTAAATGGGGCAGGGGGCTACGAGCAGTACTTC CASSLNGAGGYEQYF
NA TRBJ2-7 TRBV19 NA TGTGCCAGTAGTCGTAGGAGCGGCTCCTACGAGCAGTACTTC CASSRRSGSYEQYF
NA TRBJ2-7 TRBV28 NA TGTGCCAGCAGAAACTCTAGGACAAGCTATTTAGGGTACGAGCAGTACTTC CASRNSRTSYLGYEQYF
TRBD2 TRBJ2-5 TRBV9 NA TGTGCCAGCAGCTCCGGGACTAGCGTCCGGGAGACCCAGTACTTC CASSSGTSVRETQYF
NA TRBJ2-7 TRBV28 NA TGTGCCAGCAGCCCCCCGCGGGGCTACGAGCAGTACTTC CASSPPRGYEQYF
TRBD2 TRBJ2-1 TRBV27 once TGTGCCAGCAGTTTTCGGACTAGCGGAAACAATGAGCAGTTCTTC CASSFRTSGNNEQFF
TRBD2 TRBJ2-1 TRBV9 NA TGTGCCAGCAGCGGACTAGCGGGAGGGAACAATGAGCAGTTCTTC CASSGLAGGNNEQFF
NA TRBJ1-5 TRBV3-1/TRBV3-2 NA TGTGCCAGCAGCCAAGATCTGAGGGCAAATCAGCCCCAGCATTTT CASSQDLRANQPQHF
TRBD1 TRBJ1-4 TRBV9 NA TGTGCCAGCAGCGTAGGAGACAGGGTTGTTGAAAAACTGTTTTTT CASSVGDRVVEKLFF
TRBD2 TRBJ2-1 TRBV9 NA TGTGCCAGCAGCGTAGTCGGGTCTAGCGGGCGCAATGAGCAGTTCTTC CASSVVGSSGRNEQFF
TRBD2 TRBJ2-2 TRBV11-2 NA TGTGCCAGCAGGGGGGGGGTCACCACCGGGGAGCTGTTTTTT CASRGGVTTGELFF
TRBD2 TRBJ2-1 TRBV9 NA TGTGCCAGCAGCCCCCGAGGACTAGTCCTGACCAATGAGCAGTTCTTC CASSPRGLVLTNEQFF
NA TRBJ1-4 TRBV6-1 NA TGTGCCAGCAGTGAAACTCGGAGAGAAAAACTGTTTTTT CASSETRREKLFF
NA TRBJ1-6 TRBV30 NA TGTGCCTGGAGTGGGACATCCTTGGCAGTTTCACCCCTCCACTTT CAWSGTSLAVSPLHF
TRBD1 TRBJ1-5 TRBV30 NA TGTGCCTGGGGGACAGGTATAGGTCAGCCCCAGCATTTT CAWGTGIGQPQHF
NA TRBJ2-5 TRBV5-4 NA TGTGCCAGCAGCTCCTCGACTGTGGAGACCCAGTACTTC CASSSSTVETQYF
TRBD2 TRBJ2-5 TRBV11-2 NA TGTGCCAGCAGCTTAGATCGACTAGCGGGAGCAGAGACCCAGTACTTC CASSLDRLAGAETQYF
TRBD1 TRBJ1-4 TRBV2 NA TGTGCCAGCAACAGGGGGTTGGTTGCTAATGAAAAACTGTTTTTT CASNRGLVANEKLFF
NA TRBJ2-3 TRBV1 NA TGCACCAGCAGCTCCCGCCGCCCGGGACTAGCGGGATTTGGGAGGACAGATACGCAGTATTTT CTSSSRRPGLAGFGRTDTQYF
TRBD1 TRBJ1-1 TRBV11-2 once TGTGCCAGCAGCTTATCCCGACAGGGCGGCACTGAAGCTTTCTTT CASSLSRQGGTEAFF
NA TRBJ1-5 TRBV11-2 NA TGTGCCAGCAGCTTCGATACAAGGGGTCAGCCCCAGCATTTT CASSFDTRGQPQHF
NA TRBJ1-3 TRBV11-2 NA TGTGCCAGCAGCTTAGATCTCGTGGGCAGCACCTATTTT CASSLDLVGSTYF
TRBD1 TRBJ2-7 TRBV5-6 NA TGTGCCAGCAGCTTGGAGGTACAGGGGGCCCCATACGAGCAGTACTTC CASSLEVQGAPYEQYF
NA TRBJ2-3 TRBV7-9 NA TGTGCCAGCAGCCCAGACTTTTCGGATACGCAGTATTTT CASSPDFSDTQYF
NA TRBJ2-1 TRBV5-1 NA TGCGCCAGCAGCTCTAGTGGCGCCAGCTCCTACAATGAGCAGTTCTTC CASSSSGASSYNEQFF
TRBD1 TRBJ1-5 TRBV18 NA TGTGCCAGCTCACCGGGAACAGGGGGCAATCAGCCCCAGCATTTT CASSPGTGGNQPQHF
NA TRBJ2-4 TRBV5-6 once NA CASSFGTGNF